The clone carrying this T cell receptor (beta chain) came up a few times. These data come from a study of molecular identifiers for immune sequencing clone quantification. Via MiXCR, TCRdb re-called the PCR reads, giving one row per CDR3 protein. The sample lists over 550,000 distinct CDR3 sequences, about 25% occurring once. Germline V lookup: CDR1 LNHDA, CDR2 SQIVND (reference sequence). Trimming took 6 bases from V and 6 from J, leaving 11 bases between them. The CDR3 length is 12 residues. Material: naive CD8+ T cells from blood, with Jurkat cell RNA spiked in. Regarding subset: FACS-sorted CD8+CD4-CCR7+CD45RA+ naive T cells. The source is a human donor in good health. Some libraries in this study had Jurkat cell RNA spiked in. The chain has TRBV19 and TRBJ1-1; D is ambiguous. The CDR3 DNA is TGTGCCAGTAGCCCCCCGACGGCTGAAGCTTTCTTT. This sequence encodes CASSPPTAEAFF.